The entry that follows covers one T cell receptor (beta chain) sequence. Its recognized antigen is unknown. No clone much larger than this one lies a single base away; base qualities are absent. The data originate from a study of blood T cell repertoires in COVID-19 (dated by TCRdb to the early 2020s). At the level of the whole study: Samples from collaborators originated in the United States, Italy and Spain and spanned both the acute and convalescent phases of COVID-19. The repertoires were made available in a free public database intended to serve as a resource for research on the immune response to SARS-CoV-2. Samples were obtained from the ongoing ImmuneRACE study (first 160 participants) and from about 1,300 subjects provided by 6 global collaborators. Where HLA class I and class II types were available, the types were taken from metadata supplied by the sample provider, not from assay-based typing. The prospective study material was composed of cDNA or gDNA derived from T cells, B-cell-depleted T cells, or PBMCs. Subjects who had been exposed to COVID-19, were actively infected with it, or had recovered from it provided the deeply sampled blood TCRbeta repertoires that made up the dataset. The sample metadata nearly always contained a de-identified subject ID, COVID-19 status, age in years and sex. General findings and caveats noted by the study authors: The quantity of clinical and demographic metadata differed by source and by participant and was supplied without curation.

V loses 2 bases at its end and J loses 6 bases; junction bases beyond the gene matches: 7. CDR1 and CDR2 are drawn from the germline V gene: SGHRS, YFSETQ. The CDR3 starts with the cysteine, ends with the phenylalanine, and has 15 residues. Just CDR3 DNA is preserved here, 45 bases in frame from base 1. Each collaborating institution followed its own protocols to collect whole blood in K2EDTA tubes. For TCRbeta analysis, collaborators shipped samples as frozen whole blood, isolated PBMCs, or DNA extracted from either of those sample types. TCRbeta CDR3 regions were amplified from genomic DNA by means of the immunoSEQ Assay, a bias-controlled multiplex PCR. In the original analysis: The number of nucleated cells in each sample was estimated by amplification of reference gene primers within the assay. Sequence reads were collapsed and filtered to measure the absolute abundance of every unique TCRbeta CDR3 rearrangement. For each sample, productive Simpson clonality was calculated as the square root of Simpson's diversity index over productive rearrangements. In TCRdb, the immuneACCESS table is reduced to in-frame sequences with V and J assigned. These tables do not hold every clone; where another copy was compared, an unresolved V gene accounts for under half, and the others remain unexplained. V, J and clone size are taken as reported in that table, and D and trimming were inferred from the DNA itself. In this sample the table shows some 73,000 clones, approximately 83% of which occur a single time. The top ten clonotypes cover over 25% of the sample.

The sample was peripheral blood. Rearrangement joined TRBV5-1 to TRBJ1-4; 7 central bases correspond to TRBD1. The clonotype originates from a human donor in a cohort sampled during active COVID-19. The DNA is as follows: TGCGCCAGCAGCTTCTCAGGGGGGCTGGATGAAAAACTGTTTTTT. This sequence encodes CASSFSGGLDEKLFF. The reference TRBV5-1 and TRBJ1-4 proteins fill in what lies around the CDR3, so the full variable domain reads KAGVTQTPRYLIKTRGQQVTLSCSPISGHRSVSWYQQTPGQGLQFLFEYFSETQRNKGNFPGRFSGRQFSNSRSEMNVSTLELGDSALYLCASSFSGGLDEKLFFGSGTQLSVL.